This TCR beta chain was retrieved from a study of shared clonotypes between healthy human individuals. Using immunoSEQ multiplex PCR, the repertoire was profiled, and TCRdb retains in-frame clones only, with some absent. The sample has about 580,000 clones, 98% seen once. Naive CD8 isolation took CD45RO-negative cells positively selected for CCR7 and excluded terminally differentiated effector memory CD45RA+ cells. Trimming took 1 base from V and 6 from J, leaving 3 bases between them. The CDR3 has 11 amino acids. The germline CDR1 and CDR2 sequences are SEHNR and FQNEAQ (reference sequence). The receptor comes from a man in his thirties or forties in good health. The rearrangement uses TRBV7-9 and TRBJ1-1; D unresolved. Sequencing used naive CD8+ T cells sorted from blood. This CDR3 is CASSLGSEAFF. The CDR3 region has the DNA TGTGCCAGCAGCTTAGGCTCTGAAGCTTTCTTT.